This T cell receptor beta chain was captured in a study of technical replicates of blood from several donors. Data came from immunoSEQ multiplex PCR; TCRdb stores just in-frame clones and leaves some out. The sample has under 95,000 clones, more than 95% seen once; the top ten hold around 0.15%. The receptor was isolated from a human donor in good health. Sequencing was carried out using T cells isolated from PBMCs.

CDR3 amino acids: CASSVSLGWETQYF. The CDR3 coding sequence is TGCGCCAGCAGTGTGAGTTTGGGCTGGGAGACCCAGTACTTC. The chain is built from TRBV10-1 and TRBJ2-5; no definite D call. The CDR3 is 14 amino acids. Trimming left V 4 bases short and J 5 bases short, with 14 bases between. CDR1 and CDR2 from the germline V gene are WNHNN and SYGVQD (reference sequence).